The rows below give T cell receptor beta chains drawn from one sample of a study of blood T cell repertoires in COVID-19. Profiled with immunoSEQ multiplex PCR; TCRdb holds only in-frame clones, not every one. Here the sample spans roughly 190,000 clones, about 81% being singletons. The specimen sequenced was peripheral blood. The receptor source for this set is a man aged 30 to 45 with active or convalescent COVID-19. Each CDR3 is given with its conserved first and last residue. A D gene is named only where the DNA matches it firmly. Clone size, where shown, is once, few, many, or a class for clones that have expanded.

J | D | size | V | DNA | CDR3
TRBJ1-5 | NA | NA | TRBV27 | TGTGCCAGCAGTTTATCCCGCAGGGCCAATCAGCCCCAGCATTTT | CASSLSRRANQPQHF
TRBJ2-7 | NA | NA | TRBV6-2/TRBV6-3 | TGTGCCAGCAGTTACGCGCAGGCTCGCGAGCAGTACTTC | CASSYAQAREQYF
TRBJ2-3 | NA | few | TRBV5-1 | TGCGCCAGCAGCTTGGGACAGTTAAGCACAGATACGCAGTATTTT | CASSLGQLSTDTQYF
TRBJ1-5 | NA | NA | TRBV27 | TGTGCCAGCAGTGAGGCGGGCGTTGTGGGCAATCAGCCCCAGCATTTT | CASSEAGVVGNQPQHF
TRBJ2-3 | TRBD2 | NA | TRBV11-2 | TGTGCCAGCAGCCTCGGAGCGGGGGGGAGCACAGATACGCAGTATTTT | CASSLGAGGSTDTQYF
TRBJ2-1 | NA | NA | TRBV24-1 | TGTGCCACCAGTGACCCTGACACGCGCAATGAGCAGTTCTTC | CATSDPDTRNEQFF
TRBJ2-5 | TRBD1 | NA | TRBV5-1 | TGCGCCAGCACCCTAGGGACAGGGAGAGAGACCCAGTACTTC | CASTLGTGRETQYF
TRBJ2-1 | TRBD2 | NA | TRBV4-1 | TGCGCCAGCAGCCACCCGGGACTAGCGGGAGGGTGGGGCAAGATTGAGCAGTTCTTC | CASSHPGLAGGWGKIEQFF
TRBJ1-3 | NA | NA | TRBV28 | TGTGCCAGCCGGCGGAGGGGCTCTGGAAACACCATATATTTT | CASRRRGSGNTIYF
TRBJ2-1 | TRBD2 | NA | TRBV11-3 | TGTGCCAGCAGCTTGGGGGCCTTTCTAGCGGGAGGGTACAATGAGCAGTTCTTC | CASSLGAFLAGGYNEQFF
TRBJ1-2 | TRBD1 | NA | TRBV5-5 | TGTGCCAGCAGCCAAGGACAGGATAACTATGGCTACACCTTC | CASSQGQDNYGYTF
TRBJ2-6 | NA | NA | TRBV3-1/TRBV3-2 | TGTGCCAGCAGCCAAGATCCGGCGAGGGTTGGGGCCAACGTCCTGACTTTC | CASSQDPARVGANVLTF
TRBJ1-1 | NA | NA | TRBV11-2 | TGTGCCAGCTTACCTCAGGGGAACACTGAAGCTTTCTTT | CASLPQGNTEAFF
TRBJ2-1 | TRBD2 | NA | TRBV4-2 | TGTGCCAGCAGCCAAGATCAGGCTGGTAGCGGGGGTTACAATGAGCAGTTCTTC | CASSQDQAGSGGYNEQFF
TRBJ1-2 | TRBD1 | few | TRBV6-5 | TGTGCCAGCAGCCAGACAGGGTTTGCCTATGGCTACACCTTC | CASSQTGFAYGYTF
TRBJ1-1 | NA | once | TRBV14 | TGTGCCAGCAGCCAAGTGACAGGCCATCGTGGGGCCAACACTGAAGCTTTCTTT | CASSQVTGHRGANTEAFF
TRBJ1-5 | NA | few | TRBV5-1 | TGCGCCAGCAGCCCGGAGGTTGGTAAAAATCAGCCCCAGCATTTT | CASSPEVGKNQPQHF
TRBJ1-2 | TRBD1 | NA | TRBV6-5 | TGTGCCAGCAGTTTCGACAGGGGCTATGGCTACACCTTC | CASSFDRGYGYTF
TRBJ1-1 | NA | NA | TRBV29-1 | TGCAGCGTTCGGCCGCCGGGAGTGAACACTGAAGCTTTCTTT | CSVRPPGVNTEAFF
TRBJ1-6 | TRBD1 | NA | TRBV7-3 | TGTGCCAGCAGTCTTACAGGGGGCGGGTATAATTCACCCCTCCACTTT | CASSLTGGGYNSPLHF
TRBJ2-5 | TRBD2 | NA | TRBV7-8 | TGTGCCAGCAGCTTAGATCGTCTGGGGCCGACTAGCGCACAAGAGACCCAGTACTTC | CASSLDRLGPTSAQETQYF
TRBJ1-4 | NA | NA | TRBV30 | TGTGCCTGGATGCGGGTAGGCGATGAAAAACTGTTTTTT | CAWMRVGDEKLFF
TRBJ1-2 | TRBD1 | NA | TRBV5-1 | TGCGCCAGCACGGAGAGGGCAGGGGGCTATGGCTACACCTTC | CASTERAGGYGYTF
TRBJ2-5 | TRBD2 | NA | TRBV29-1 | TGCAGCGTTGAGCTAGCGGGAGTCCAAGGTCACTTC | CSVELAGVQGHF
TRBJ1-6 | TRBD1 | NA | TRBV27 | TGTGCCAGCAGTTTGGTACCCCCGGGACAGGGAAATTCACCCCTCCACTTT | CASSLVPPGQGNSPLHF
TRBJ1-1 | TRBD1 | once | TRBV7-2 | TGTGCCAGCAGCGTAGCCAGGGGGGTAGCTTTCTTT | CASSVARGVAFF
TRBJ1-2 | TRBD1 | NA | TRBV5-1 | TGCGCCAGCAGCTTGGTGGCCGACAGGGGAAATGGCTACACCTTC | CASSLVADRGNGYTF
TRBJ1-2 | NA | once | TRBV23-1 | TGCGCCAGACCCTGGGGGAGGGGTCAGGGCTATGGCTACACCTTC | CARPWGRGQGYGYTF
TRBJ1-2 | NA | NA | TRBV12-5 | TGTGCTAGTGGTTTGGGTGGAGACTATGGCTACACCTTC | CASGLGGDYGYTF
TRBJ1-5 | NA | NA | TRBV27 | TGTGCCAGCAGTTCCAACTTAAAGTCTCGGCCCCAGCATTTT | CASSSNLKSRPQHF
TRBJ1-2 | TRBD1 | NA | TRBV28 | TGTGCCAGCAGCATCACCGGGACAGGGGTCGGCTACACCTTC | CASSITGTGVGYTF
TRBJ2-2 | NA | NA | TRBV5-4 | TGTGCCAGCAGCCAGCCCGGGACTCATAACACCGGGGAGCTGTTTTTT | CASSQPGTHNTGELFF
TRBJ2-3 | NA | few | TRBV20-1 | TGCAGTGCTAGTGGGAATAGCTTAGGTACGCAGTATTTT | CSASGNSLGTQYF
TRBJ1-2 | TRBD1 | many | TRBV7-9 | TGTGCCAGCAGCCCCCGACAGGGCGAGGGCTACACCTTC | CASSPRQGEGYTF
TRBJ1-1 | NA | NA | TRBV10-3 | TGTGCCATCACGGCGGGACCGAACACTGAAGCTTTCTTT | CAITAGPNTEAFF
TRBJ1-1 | NA | NA | TRBV4-2 | TGTGCCAGCAGCCAAGATGCAGGGTTGGCTGAAGCTTTCTTT | CASSQDAGLAEAFF
TRBJ1-2 | TRBD1 | NA | TRBV6-6 | TGTGCCAGCAGTCCAAGGCCGCTCACCGGGACAGGCTCCTATGGCTACACCTTC | CASSPRPLTGTGSYGYTF
TRBJ1-1 | NA | NA | TRBV5-4 | TGTGCCAGCAGCTCCGAGGGCCCGCTGAACACTGAAGCTTTCTTT | CASSSEGPLNTEAFF
TRBJ1-6 | TRBD1 | few | TRBV18 | TGTGCCAGCTCACCAGGGACAGATAATTCACCCCTCCACTTT | CASSPGTDNSPLHF
TRBJ1-4 | TRBD1 | NA | TRBV19 | TGTGCCAGTAGCATCCTAACAGGGGGCACTAATGAAAAACTGTTTTTT | CASSILTGGTNEKLFF
TRBJ1-1 | NA | NA | TRBV4-3 | TGCGCCAGCAGCCAATACAGTAACACTGAAGCTTTCTTT | CASSQYSNTEAFF
TRBJ1-2 | NA | NA | TRBV28 | TGTGCCAGCAGTTCGCGAGGACAGTTTGATGGCTACACCTTC | CASSSRGQFDGYTF
TRBJ1-4 | TRBD1 | NA | TRBV29-1 | TGCAGCGCTACCGGGGGGACAGGGTATGAAAAACTGTTTTTT | CSATGGTGYEKLFF
TRBJ1-2 | TRBD1 | NA | TRBV27 | TGTGCCAGCAGAACAGGGGGCGGTGGCTACACCTTC | CASRTGGGGYTF
TRBJ1-1 | TRBD1 | NA | TRBV25-1 | TGTGCCAGCAGTGCCACCGGGACAGGAGTAAAAGCTTTCTTT | CASSATGTGVKAFF
TRBJ2-1 | NA | NA | TRBV30 | TGTGCCTGGAGTGTACTTCTGGTCCACAATGAGCAGTTCTTC | CAWSVLLVHNEQFF
TRBJ1-3 | NA | NA | TRBV19 | TGTGCCAGTAGTATGATGCGGTACGGTACTGGAAACACCATATATTTT | CASSMMRYGTGNTIYF
TRBJ1-4 | NA | few | TRBV7-2 | TGTGCCAGCAGCTTAGAGGGGATGGGATTTGGAGAAAAACTGTTTTTT | CASSLEGMGFGEKLFF
TRBJ2-3 | TRBD2 | NA | TRBV29-1 | TGCAGCGCAGACGGGACTAGCGGGGCAGATACGCAGTATTTT | CSADGTSGADTQYF